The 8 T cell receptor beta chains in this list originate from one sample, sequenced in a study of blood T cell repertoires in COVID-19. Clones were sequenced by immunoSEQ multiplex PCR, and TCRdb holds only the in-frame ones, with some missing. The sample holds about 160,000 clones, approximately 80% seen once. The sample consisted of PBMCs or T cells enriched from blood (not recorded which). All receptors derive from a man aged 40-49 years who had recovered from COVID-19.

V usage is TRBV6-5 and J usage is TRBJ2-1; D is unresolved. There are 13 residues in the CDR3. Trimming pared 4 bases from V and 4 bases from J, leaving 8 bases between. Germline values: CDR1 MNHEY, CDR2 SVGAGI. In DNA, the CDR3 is TGTGCCAGCAGTTTCCTCTATTACAATGAGCAGTTCTTC. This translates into CASSFLYYNEQFF.

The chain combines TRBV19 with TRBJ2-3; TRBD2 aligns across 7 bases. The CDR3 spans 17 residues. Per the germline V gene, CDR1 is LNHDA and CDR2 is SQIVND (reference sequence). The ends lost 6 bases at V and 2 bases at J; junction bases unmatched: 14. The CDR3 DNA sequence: TGTGCCAGTAGGGGAGGGCTAGAGGGGACTTACACAGATACGCAGTATTTT. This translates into CASRGGLEGTYTDTQYF.

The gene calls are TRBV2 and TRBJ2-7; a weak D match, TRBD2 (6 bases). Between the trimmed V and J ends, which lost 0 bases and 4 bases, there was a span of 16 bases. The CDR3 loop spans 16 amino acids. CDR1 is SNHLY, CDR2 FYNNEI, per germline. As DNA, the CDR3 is TGTGCCAGCAGTGAAGCGCTTCTGGGGGGACGGTACGAGCAGTACGTC. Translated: CASSEALLGGRYEQYV.

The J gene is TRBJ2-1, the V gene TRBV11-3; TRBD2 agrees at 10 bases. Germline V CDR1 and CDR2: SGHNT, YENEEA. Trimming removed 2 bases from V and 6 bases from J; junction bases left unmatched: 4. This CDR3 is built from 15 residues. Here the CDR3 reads CASSLFPSGGNEQFF. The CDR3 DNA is TGTGCCAGCAGCTTATTCCCTAGCGGGGGCAATGAGCAGTTCTTC.

CDR3 amino acids: CASSSGQIQETQYF. The CDR3 nucleotides read TGCGCCAGCAGCTCAGGACAGATACAAGAGACCCAGTACTTC. The gene calls are TRBV5-1 and TRBJ2-5, with D possibly matching TRBD1 (6 bases). CDR1 and CDR2 (germline): SGHRS, YFSETQ. Deletions cut 3 bases from V and 2 bases from J, with 11 bases between. The CDR3 contains 14 residues.

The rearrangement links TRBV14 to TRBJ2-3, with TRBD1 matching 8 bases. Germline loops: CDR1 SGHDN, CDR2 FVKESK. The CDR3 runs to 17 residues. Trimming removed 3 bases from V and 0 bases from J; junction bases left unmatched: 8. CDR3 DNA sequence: TGTGCCAGCAGCCAGGACCGGACAGGGATCAGCACAGATACGCAGTATTTT. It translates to CASSQDRTGISTDTQYF. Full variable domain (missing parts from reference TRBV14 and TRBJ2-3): EAGVTQFPSHSVIEKGQTVTLRCDPISGHDNLYWYRRVMGKEIKFLLHFVKESKQDESGMPNNRFLAERTGGTYSTLKVQPAELEDSGVYFCASSQDRTGISTDTQYFGPGTRLTVL.

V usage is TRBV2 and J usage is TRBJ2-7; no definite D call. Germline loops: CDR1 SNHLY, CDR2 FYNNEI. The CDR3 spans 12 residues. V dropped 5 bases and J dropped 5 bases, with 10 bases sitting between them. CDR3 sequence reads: CASSPGGNEQYF. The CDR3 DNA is TGTGCCAGCAGTCCAGGTGGCAACGAGCAGTACTTC.

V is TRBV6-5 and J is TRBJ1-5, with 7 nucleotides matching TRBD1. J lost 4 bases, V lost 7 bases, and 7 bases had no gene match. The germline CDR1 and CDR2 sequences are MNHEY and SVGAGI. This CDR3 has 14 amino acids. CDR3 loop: CASTLSGGNQPQHF. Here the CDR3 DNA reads TGTGCCAGCACATTATCAGGGGGTAATCAGCCCCAGCATTTT.